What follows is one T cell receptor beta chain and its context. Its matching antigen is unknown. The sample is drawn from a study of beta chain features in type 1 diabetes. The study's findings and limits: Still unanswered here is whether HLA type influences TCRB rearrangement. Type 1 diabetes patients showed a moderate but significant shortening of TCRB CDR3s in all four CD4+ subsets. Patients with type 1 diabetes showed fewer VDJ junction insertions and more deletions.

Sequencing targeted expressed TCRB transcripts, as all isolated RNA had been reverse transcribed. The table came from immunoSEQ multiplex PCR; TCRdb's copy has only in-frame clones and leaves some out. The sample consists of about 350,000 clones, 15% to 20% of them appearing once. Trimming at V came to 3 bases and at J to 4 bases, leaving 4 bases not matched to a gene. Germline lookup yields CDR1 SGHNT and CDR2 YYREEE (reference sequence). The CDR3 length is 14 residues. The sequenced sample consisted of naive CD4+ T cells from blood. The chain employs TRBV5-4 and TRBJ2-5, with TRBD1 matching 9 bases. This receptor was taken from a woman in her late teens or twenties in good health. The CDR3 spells CASSSTGGGETQYF. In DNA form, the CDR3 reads TGTGCCAGCAGCTCCACAGGGGGCGGAGAGACCCAGTACTTC.